This paragraph covers one TCR beta chain sequence. Its antigen is still unknown. One base away there is no much larger clone; base qualities are not given. The donors were healthy, HIV-negative adults with no recently reported acute infections or vaccinations. Every donor was a Caucasian adult living in Nashville, Tennessee, USA. CD4+ T cells were enriched by magnetic negative selection, after which naive cells were positively selected on CD45RA and the negative fraction was taken as the memory subset. Blood was collected by leukapheresis, and PBMCs were isolated by Ficoll-Histopaque density gradient centrifugation and then cryopreserved in liquid nitrogen vapor phase. Analytical flow cytometry was used to check the purity and quantity of each magnetically sorted T cell population. Genomic DNA was isolated from every sorted fraction and measured by UV absorbance on a Nanodrop 2000c. CDR1 and CDR2 are read off the germline V gene as SGHRS and YFSETQ. From its cysteine to its phenylalanine, the CDR3 spans 14 amino acids. Only CDR3 DNA remains: 42 bases, in frame from the first base. The junction carries 14 bases between V and J, which are trimmed by 4 bases and 4 bases respectively.

The data originate from a study of shared clonotypes between healthy human individuals (TCRdb year 2020). Context from the whole study: The cohort comprised two women and a few men aged 18 to 49 years. Between about 0.8 and 8.9 billion PBMCs per donor were obtained by leukapheresis. Libraries were prepared and TCR repertoires were sequenced by different laboratories using diverse techniques, in order to increase sequencing depth and limit assay-specific biases. Blood TCR repertoires of about 5 healthy adults were deeply sequenced to estimate repertoire size and the extent of clonotype sharing between individuals. For each donor, CD4 naive and CD4 memory were each run on three plates, CD8 naive on two plates, and CD8 memory on one plate.

Using the deep immunoSEQ assay, TCR CDR3 regions were amplified from genomic DNA by multiplex PCR. Extracted genomic DNA from each cell subset was distributed evenly across all wells of several immunoSEQ 96-well plates, and each plate was treated as a replicate. For sorted subsets, approximately 0.2 ug of genomic DNA, equivalent to 25,000 to 35,000 T cell genomes, went into each replicate PCR. Purified libraries were quantified with a Qubit 3.0 fluorometer, sized on a Bioanalyzer 2100, and re-quantified with the KAPA Library Quantification kit. Each immunoSEQ 96-well plate was sequenced on its own single-read 150-cycle Illumina NextSeq 550 flow cell. Under the source paper's analysis protocol: Because only junctional sequences without quality scores were contained in the immunoSEQ output, filtering matching that applied to full-length reads could not be performed. To assign V/J genes and CDR3, sequences were annotated using PyIR, a Python wrapper for IgBLAST v1.9, with IMGT germline references. Reads were filtered out if the reads had weak V/J assignments (E-value above 1e-6), no CDR3, stop codons, out-of-frame junctions, or ambiguous translated residues. V3J clonotypes were defined as sequences sharing an identical inferred V gene, J gene, and CDR3 amino acid sequence. The percentage overlap between two repertoires was calculated by dividing the number of shared unique clonotypes by the size of the smaller repertoire. Three approaches were used to assess repertoire richness: RTK rarefaction, the Chao1 estimator, and Recon v2.1 estimates of unobserved clonotypes. Generation probabilities were computed with OLGA for all TCRbeta clonotypes obtained by the gDNA method from several donors. What TCRdb holds here is the immuneACCESS table cut down to in-frame rearrangements. Part of the clones is not present; checked against another copy, under half of the missing clones reflect an unresolved V gene, and the others are unexplained. Clone size and the V and J calls come from that table; the DNA yielded D and trimming. This sample has around 1.1 million clones in its table, and about four fifths of those were observed once. The ten largest clones capture 0.55% to 0.7% of the sample.

Overall results and qualifications from the work: Because the study included only a small number of donors, the genetic and exposure-history diversity represented was limited. Sampling was restricted to blood, and TCR repertoires in tissue are likely to differ from TCR repertoires in blood. Naive subsets generally had larger estimated clonotype richness than memory subsets did. Compared with non-shared clonotypes, clonotypes shared by all four sorted-subset donors had higher generation probabilities. Pairwise subsampling indicated that sequencing depth was expected to affect the degree of clonotype sharing among donors. Approximately 5% of naive CD4, 3% to 4% of naive CD8, 2.3% of memory CD4, and about 0.4% of memory CD8 clonotypes were shared across several donors. Rarefaction of sorted-subset datasets indicated incomplete sequencing despite the large sequencing depth.

The sequence links TRBV5-1 to TRBJ2-5; no D gene can be assigned with confidence. This sequence was found in a man younger than 30 in good health. Some clones in this sample may be carry-over from other donors' samples. The sample was memory CD4+ T cells from PBMCs. The meaning of the sample's cell subset or site label: CD45RA-negative fraction. The sequence in DNA is TGCGCCAGCAGCCCGGCGTTGTCTCGAGAGACCCAGTACTTC. The translation is CASSPALSRETQYF.